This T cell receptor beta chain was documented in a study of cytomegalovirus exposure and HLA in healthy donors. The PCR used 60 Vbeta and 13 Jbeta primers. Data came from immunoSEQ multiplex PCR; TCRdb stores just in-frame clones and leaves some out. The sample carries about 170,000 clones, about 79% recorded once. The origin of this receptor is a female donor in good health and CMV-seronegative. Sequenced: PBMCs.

In DNA form, the CDR3 reads TGTGCCAGCAGTGAACAAAACTACGAGCAGTACTTC. As protein: CASSEQNYEQYF. The chain employs TRBV2 and TRBJ2-7; D is uncertain. Trimming pared 2 bases from V and 3 bases from J, leaving 5 bases between. Germline V lookup: CDR1 SNHLY, CDR2 FYNNEI. The CDR3 is 12 residues long. Full variable domain (remainder filled in from reference TRBV2 and TRBJ2-7): EPEVTQTPSHQVTQMGQEVILRCVPISNHLYFYWYRQILGQKVEFLVSFYNNEISEKSEIFDDQFSVERPDGSNFTLKIRSTKLEDSAMYFCASSEQNYEQYFGPGTRLTVT.